This T cell receptor beta chain was captured in a study of identical twins. V was cut by 1 base and J by 7 bases, with 11 bases left in between. The CDR3 sequence is 13 residues long. Germline CDR1 reads SGHDT; CDR2 reads YYEEEE. The table lists this clonotype with a few counts. One entry per CDR3 protein, called by TCRdb with MiXCR from the 5' RACE reads. This sample has fewer than 250,000 distinct CDR3 sequences, with approximately 9% found just once. The chain uses TRBV5-6 and TRBJ1-1; D gene uncertain. The origin of this receptor is a woman aged 18-29 years in good health. The sequencing sample was made of memory (CD45RO+) T cells sorted from blood. CDR3 coding DNA: TGTGCCAGCAGCTTGACAGTGAACCTTGAAGCTTTCTTT. Translating it yields CASSLTVNLEAFF.